These 4 T cell receptor beta chains originate from one sample sequenced in a study of T cells in Graves' hyperthyroidism and ophthalmopathy. Template material for amplifying TCR beta CDR3 regions consisted of RNA transcripts. Carried out on the TCR CDR3, a first-round RT-PCR used the HTBI primer set. TCRdb redid the calling of the multiplex PCR reads with MiXCR, one entry per CDR3 protein. The table has roughly 750,000 distinct CDR3 sequences, about 15% seen once; the top ten hold around 8%. Sequences were obtained from blood. These receptors came from a man aged 18 to 29 with Graves' hyperthyroidism.

This clonotype was detected many times. The rearrangement joins TRBV7-8 to TRBJ2-3; D is undetermined. Germline CDR1 SGHVS, CDR2 FQNEAQ. The CDR3 sequence is 13 residues long. V dropped 5 bases and J dropped 6 bases, with 12 bases sitting between them. CDR3 amino acids: CASSILVLDTQYF. DNA for the CDR3: TGTGCCAGCAGCATCTTAGTTCTGGATACGCAGTATTTT.

The chain carries TRBV20-1 and TRBJ2-7, with 10 bases lining up with TRBD1. V shed 6 bases and J 4 bases; nucleotides not matched to a gene: 6. The CDR3 consists of 13 residues. In germline, CDR1 is DFQATT, CDR2 SNEGSKA (reference sequence). In DNA, the CDR3 is TGCAGTGCGGAGGACAGGGGGATATACGAGCAGTACTTC. This sequence encodes CSAEDRGIYEQYF.

At least ten counts were recorded for this clonotype. The chain carries TRBV12-3 or TRBV12-4 and TRBJ2-5; TRBD1 is a possible D gene (5 bases). V lost 6 bases to trimming and J lost 5 bases, with 10 bases between them. This CDR3 region has 12 residues. For the CDR3, the DNA is TGTGCCAGCAGGCCGCAGGGCGAGACCCAGTACTTC. Translated, it gives CASRPQGETQYF.

The rearrangement links TRBV6-1 to TRBJ2-2; D gene ambiguous. Germline CDR1 is MNHNS and CDR2 is SASEGT. V was clipped by 7 bases and J by 3 bases, with 15 bases between them. CDR3 length: 15 amino acids. The DNA for the CDR3 is TGTGCCAGCACCCCCGTTGACACTGACACCGGGGAGCTGTTTTTT. This sequence encodes CASTPVDTDTGELFF.